This T cell receptor (beta chain) was obtained from a study of T-cell reconstitution after alpha-beta-depleted transplantation in children. A TCRbeta library incorporating unique molecular identifiers was prepared. TCRdb recomputed calls from the PCR reads with MiXCR, one row per CDR3 protein. The table shows 490,000 or so distinct CDR3 sequences, with 12% occurring only once. This clonotype was detected many times. V was pared by 4 bases and J by 6 bases, with 17 bases of the junction left unmatched. The germline gives CDR1 SGHDT, CDR2 YYEEEE. The CDR3 is made up of 17 amino acids. The TCR comes from a human donor who donated a stem cell graft to a child with combined immunodeficiency. The V and J genes are TRBV5-6 and TRBJ2-7; 9 bases map to TRBD2. This sample comprised PBMCs from the stem cell graft donor, obtained from the stem cell graft. The CDR3, as DNA: TGTGCCAGCAGCCGAGAGCGGGAGGAGGCAGTGGGGTCCGAGCAGTACTTC. Translating it yields CASSREREEAVGSEQYF.